What follows are 5 T cell receptor beta chains derived from one specimen sequenced in a study of OX40 agonist ivuxolimab in advanced cancers. Sequencing was performed with immunoSEQ multiplex PCR; in TCRdb, only in-frame clones are kept and a portion is missing. Of tens of thousands of clones listed, around 90% were seen once; the top ten hold 0.76%. The sample in question was CD4+ or CD8+ T cells sorted from blood, obtained in a trial of the OX40 agonist ivuxolimab. Receptors were obtained from an adult with an advanced solid tumor such as melanoma, head and neck, liver or kidney cancer.

This clone showed up just once. The J gene is TRBJ1-1, the V gene TRBV5-1; 7 nucleotides line up with TRBD1. Losses at the gene ends were 2 bases for V and 2 bases for J; bases not matched to a gene: 6. The CDR3 extends over 15 amino acids. CDR1 and CDR2 (germline): SGHRS, YFSETQ. The CDR3 region has the DNA TGCGCCAGCAGCTTCGAAGACAGGGTTAACACTGAAGCTTTCTTT. Amino acid sequence: CASSFEDRVNTEAFF.

In DNA, the CDR3 is TGTGCCAGCAGCTCAGGACAGCTCTATGGCTACACCTTC. As protein: CASSSGQLYGYTF. This chain links TRBV28 with TRBJ1-2, with a possible D match to TRBD1 (6 bases). Germline V CDR1 and CDR2: MDHEN, SYDVKM. This CDR3 is 13 amino acids long. The ends were cut back, 6 bases at V and 4 bases at J, with 12 bases in the middle.

The gene calls are TRBV12-1 and TRBJ1-2; no check of the table's D call, TRBD1, against the DNA was made. TRBV12-1 is labeled a pseudogene. This CDR3 contains 14 residues. The CDR3 DNA reads as TGTGCCAGCAGCCCTAGGGGGCGATACTATGGCTACACCTTC. It specifies CASSPRGRYYGYTF.

The table lists this clone with a count of one. The genes are TRBV2 and TRBJ1-2, with TRBD1 matching over 7 bases. Per germline, CDR1 SNHLY and CDR2 FYNNEI. With V trimmed by 4 bases and J by 0 bases, 5 bases remained unmatched. The CDR3 runs to 15 residues. The CDR3 sequence: CASSGDRGTNYGYTF. In DNA, the CDR3 is TGTGCCAGCAGTGGGGACAGAGGGACTAACTATGGCTACACCTTC.

The chain is built from TRBV15 and TRBJ2-1; D is ambiguous. V lost 3 bases and J 8 bases, leaving 11 bases between the germline ends. CDR1 is LNHNV, CDR2 YYDKDF, per germline (reference sequence). The CDR3 extends over 13 amino acids. The CDR3 DNA reads TGTGCCACCAGCAGGGCCCTATTGGATGAGCAGTTCTTC. Its translation is CATSRALLDEQFF.